This is a list of T cell receptor beta chains from one sample in a study of blood T cell repertoires in COVID-19. Produced via immunoSEQ multiplex PCR; TCRdb's table is partial and in-frame only. The table shows some 150,000 clones, with about nine tenths occurring only once. The sequencing sample was made of peripheral blood. The receptors originated from a woman in her fifties or sixties with active or convalescent COVID-19. Each CDR3 is given with its conserved first and last residue. D genes are given only for firm matches. Clone size is given for some rows only: seen once, a few or many times, or a class if the clone is expanded.

TRBV19	NA	NA	TRBJ1-4	CASSGRQDGKLFF	TGTGCCAGTAGTGGCCGTCAGGATGGAAAGCTGTTTTTT
TRBV6-1	NA	NA	TRBJ1-4	CASSESQGNEKLFF	TGTGCCAGCAGTGAAAGTCAGGGCAATGAAAAACTGTTTTTT
TRBV30	NA	NA	TRBJ2-7	CAWSVGGGPLREQYF	TGTGCCTGGAGTGTAGGGGGGGGACCCCTACGCGAGCAGTACTTC
TRBV7-9	NA	NA	TRBJ1-6	CASSNTRDSPLHF	TGTGCCAGCAGCAACACCAGGGATTCACCCCTCCACTTT
TRBV30	TRBD1	few	TRBJ1-5	CAWAPGTASNQPQHF	TGTGCCTGGGCGCCCGGGACAGCAAGCAATCAGCCCCAGCATTTT
TRBV11-1	TRBD1	once	TRBJ2-5	CASSPGTGTGTQYF	TGTGCCAGCAGCCCCGGGACAGGGACGGGGACCCAGTACTTC
TRBV5-1	TRBD2	NA	TRBJ2-3	CASSFTGGGTDTQYF	TGCGCCAGCAGCTTCACAGGCGGGGGTACAGATACGCAGTATTTT
TRBV25-1	NA	few	TRBJ1-2	CASSETGAAINYGYTF	TGTGCCAGCAGTGAAACTGGGGCAGCTATAAACTATGGCTACACCTTC
TRBV30	NA	NA	TRBJ2-1	CAWERNEQFF	TGTGCCTGGGAGCGGAATGAGCAGTTCTTC
TRBV3-1/TRBV3-2	TRBD1	NA	TRBJ1-1	CASSPGQGFPEAFF	TGTGCCAGCAGCCCGGGACAGGGGTTCCCTGAAGCTTTCTTT
TRBV5-5	NA	once	TRBJ1-2	CASSLDGQGNYGYTF	TGTGCCAGCAGCTTGGATGGGCAGGGGAACTATGGCTACACCTTC
TRBV25-1	TRBD1	NA	TRBJ1-2	CASSESGQGARGYGYTF	TGTGCCAGCAGTGAATCGGGACAGGGGGCTAGAGGCTATGGCTACACCTTC
TRBV19	NA	few	TRBJ1-2	CASSAVVNINYGYTF	TGTGCCAGTAGTGCCGTGGTCAACATTAACTATGGCTACACCTTC
TRBV7-9	TRBD1	NA	TRBJ2-4	CASSQPGQGGHNIQYF	TGTGCCAGCAGCCAACCGGGACAGGGCGGGCATAACATTCAGTACTTC
TRBV2	TRBD1	once	TRBJ2-7	CASSDRQGVGYEQYF	TGTGCCAGCAGTGATCGACAGGGGGTCGGGTACGAGCAGTACTTC
TRBV5-5	TRBD1	NA	TRBJ1-6	CASSLQGAGSPLHF	TGTGCCAGCAGCTTACAGGGGGCTGGTTCACCCCTCCACTTT
TRBV5-6	TRBD2	NA	TRBJ2-3	CASRPSGGALGTQYF	TGTGCCAGCCGTCCTAGCGGGGGAGCCCTAGGCACGCAGTATTTT
TRBV12-3/TRBV12-4	NA	few	TRBJ1-2	CASKEGQHYGYTF	TGTGCCAGCAAAGAGGGACAACACTATGGCTACACCTTC
TRBV7-6	NA	once	TRBJ2-3	CASSPMRGSTDTQYF	TGTGCCAGCAGCCCCATGCGGGGTAGCACAGATACGCAGTATTTT
TRBV5-4	TRBD2	NA	TRBJ2-3	CASSLRAGGRADTQYF	TGTGCCAGCAGCTTAAGAGCGGGGGGGCGCGCAGATACGCAGTATTTT
TRBV3-1/TRBV3-2	TRBD2	once	TRBJ2-5	CASSQTLAGQETQYF	TGTGCCAGCAGCCAGACCCTAGCGGGGCAAGAGACCCAGTACTTC
TRBV6-6	NA	NA	TRBJ1-2	CASRDILLDGYTF	TGTGCCAGCAGAGACATATTACTAGATGGCTACACCTTC
TRBV5-1	NA	NA	TRBJ1-3	CASSSGVENTIYF	TGCGCCAGCAGCTCAGGGGTTGAAAACACCATATATTTT
TRBV19	NA	NA	TRBJ1-5	CASSVTWYSNQPQHF	TGTGCCAGTAGTGTTACATGGTATAGCAATCAGCCCCAGCATTTT
TRBV30	NA	once	TRBJ1-3	CAWSSSRMGNGNTIYF	TGTGCCTGGAGTTCTAGCCGGATGGGGAACGGAAACACCATATATTTT
TRBV19	NA	NA	TRBJ1-2	CASSTYSMGRNGYTF	TGTGCCAGTAGTACCTACTCCATGGGGCGGAATGGCTACACCTTC
TRBV9	TRBD1	NA	TRBJ2-7	CASSVGTAPTYEQYF	TGTGCCAGCAGCGTCGGGACAGCCCCTACCTACGAGCAGTACTTC
TRBV5-1	TRBD1	once	TRBJ1-1	CASSLTGQEVEAFF	TGCGCCAGCAGCCTTACTGGACAGGAAGTTGAAGCTTTCTTT
TRBV15	NA	NA	TRBJ1-1	CATSRVVTGRYRAEAFF	TGTGCCACCAGCAGAGTCGTGACAGGTCGGTATCGGGCTGAAGCTTTCTTT
TRBV5-4	TRBD2	NA	TRBJ2-2	CASSIISGGGTGELFF	TGTGCCAGCAGCATAATTTCCGGGGGGGGAACCGGGGAGCTGTTTTTT
TRBV18	NA	once	TRBJ1-1	CASSPPSLNTEAFF	TGTGCCAGCTCACCACCGAGCCTGAACACTGAAGCTTTCTTT
TRBV9	NA	once	TRBJ2-5	CASSAGGTHGYTQYF	TGTGCCAGCAGCGCCGGGGGGACACACGGCTACACCCAGTACTTC
TRBV6-5	TRBD1	NA	TRBJ2-7	CASSRDRGLHEQYF	TGTGCCAGCAGCCGGGACAGGGGGTTGCACGAGCAGTACTTC
TRBV19	NA	NA	TRBJ2-4	CASSNNRDLAKNIQYF	TGTGCCAGTAGTAATAACAGGGATCTAGCCAAAAACATTCAGTACTTC
TRBV4-1	TRBD2	NA	TRBJ2-1	CASSHATSGGYNEQFF	TGCGCCAGCAGCCATGCCACTAGCGGGGGGTACAATGAGCAGTTCTTC
TRBV7-3	TRBD1	NA	TRBJ2-2	CASSRTTGGIRTGELFF	TGTGCCAGCAGCCGCACCACAGGGGGCATTCGGACCGGGGAGCTGTTTTTT
TRBV2	TRBD1	NA	TRBJ1-2	CASSELQGGLSGYTF	TGTGCCAGCAGTGAGTTACAGGGGGGCCTGAGCGGCTACACCTTC
TRBV18	NA	NA	TRBJ2-3	CANKIGGATDTQYF	TGTGCCAACAAGATAGGGGGGGCGACAGATACGCAGTATTTT
TRBV5-4	TRBD2	NA	TRBJ2-7	CASSPHGGATYEQYF	TGTGCCAGCAGCCCCCACGGGGGGGCAACCTACGAGCAGTACTTC
TRBV25-1	TRBD2	NA	TRBJ2-1	CASSQGGGGALNEQFF	TGTGCCAGCAGTCAAGGTGGCGGGGGGGCCTTAAATGAGCAGTTCTTC
TRBV10-2	NA	NA	TRBJ1-3	CASGGGSGNTIYF	TGCGCCAGCGGCGGGGGTTCTGGAAACACCATATATTTT
TRBV4-1	NA	NA	TRBJ1-5	CASSQDHRDLGQPQHF	TGCGCCAGCAGCCAAGACCATCGGGATTTAGGTCAGCCCCAGCATTTT
TRBV6-5	NA	NA	TRBJ1-2	CASSSGARVSYTF	TGTGCCAGCAGTAGCGGGGCCCGGGTGAGCTACACCTTC
TRBV2	NA	once	TRBJ2-3	CASPRPGADTQYF	TGTGCCAGCCCCAGACCAGGGGCAGATACGCAGTATTTT
TRBV27	NA	few	TRBJ1-1	CASRLNWGVNTEAFF	TGTGCCAGCAGGCTAAATTGGGGGGTTAATACTGAAGCTTTCTTT
TRBV12-5	TRBD1	NA	TRBJ1-4	CASGPGTEGLNEKLFF	TGTGCTAGTGGCCCCGGGACAGAAGGACTAAATGAAAAACTGTTTTTT
TRBV15	TRBD1	NA	TRBJ2-1	CATSRSGDRANYNEQFF	TGTGCCACCAGCAGGTCGGGCGACAGGGCCAACTACAATGAGCAGTTCTTC
TRBV2	NA	NA	TRBJ1-5	CASSEAGPGNQPQHF	TGTGCCAGCAGTGAGGCGGGGCCCGGCAATCAGCCCCAGCATTTT
TRBV19	TRBD1	NA	TRBJ2-3	CASNPGQTADTQYF	TGTGCCAGTAACCCGGGACAGACTGCAGATACGCAGTATTTT
TRBV4-3	NA	few	TRBJ1-2	CASSQYQGKGYTF	TGCGCCAGCAGCCAATACCAGGGGAAAGGCTACACCTTC
TRBV5-1	NA	NA	TRBJ2-7	CASSQDSGRKYF	TGCGCCAGCAGTCAGGACTCCGGTAGGAAGTACTTC
TRBV14	NA	NA	TRBJ2-7	CASSQRAYEQYF	TGTGCCAGCAGCCAAAGAGCATACGAGCAGTACTTC
TRBV7-6	TRBD1	few	TRBJ1-1	CASSFRQGVNTEAFF	TGTGCCAGCAGCTTTCGACAGGGGGTGAACACTGAAGCTTTCTTT
TRBV5-1	TRBD1	NA	TRBJ1-3	CASSLEPGTGRNTIYF	TGCGCCAGCAGTCTCGAACCGGGGACAGGGAGAAACACCATATATTTT
TRBV2	NA	NA	TRBJ2-5	CASSDRNQETQYF	TGTGCCAGCAGTGATAGAAACCAAGAGACCCAGTACTTC
TRBV7-2	NA	NA	TRBJ2-1	CASSPRGGVGEQFF	TGTGCCAGCAGCCCAAGGGGTGGGGTTGGGGAGCAGTTCTTC
TRBV15	NA	NA	TRBJ1-3	CATSREQGSGNTIYF	TGTGCCACCAGCAGAGAGCAGGGCTCTGGAAACACCATATATTTT
TRBV7-2	TRBD2	once	TRBJ2-2	CASSLLAGAGGELFF	TGTGCCAGCAGCTTACTAGCGGGGGCCGGCGGGGAGCTGTTTTTT
TRBV7-9	TRBD1	NA	TRBJ1-4	CASSLRGAPGQGHEKLFF	TGTGCCAGCAGCTTACGTGGGGCACCGGGACAGGGACATGAAAAACTGTTTTTT
TRBV3-1/TRBV3-2	NA	once	TRBJ2-7	CASSQHAGGGQYF	TGTGCCAGCAGCCAACACGCAGGGGGAGGGCAGTACTTC